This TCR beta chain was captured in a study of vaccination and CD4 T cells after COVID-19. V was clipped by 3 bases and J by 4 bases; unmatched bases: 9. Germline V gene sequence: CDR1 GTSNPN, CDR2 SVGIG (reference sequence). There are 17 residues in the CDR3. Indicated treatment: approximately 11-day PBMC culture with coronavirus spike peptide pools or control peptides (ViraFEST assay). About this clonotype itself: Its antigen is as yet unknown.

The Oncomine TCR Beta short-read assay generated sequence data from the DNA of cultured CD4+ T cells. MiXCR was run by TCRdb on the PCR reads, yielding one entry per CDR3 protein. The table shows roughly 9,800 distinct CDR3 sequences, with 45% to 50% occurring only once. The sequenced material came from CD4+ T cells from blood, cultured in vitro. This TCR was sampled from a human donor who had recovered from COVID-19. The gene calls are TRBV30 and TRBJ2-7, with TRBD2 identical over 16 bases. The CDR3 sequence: CAWRETGLAGGVYEQYF. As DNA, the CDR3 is TGTGCCTGGAGAGAAACGGGACTAGCGGGAGGGGTATACGAGCAGTACTTC.